These 29 T cell receptor beta chains came from one sample sequenced in a study of cytomegalovirus exposure and HLA in healthy donors. The PCR ran on 60 Vbeta and 13 Jbeta primers. Method: immunoSEQ multiplex PCR; TCRdb's copy keeps in-frame clones and lacks some. The table has about 130,000 clones, around four fifths seen once. What was sequenced was PBMCs. These receptors were collected from a boy aged 5 to 17 in good health and CMV-seronegative.

The rearrangement uses TRBV6-1 and TRBJ1-5; weak D call: TRBD1 (5 bases). The CDR3 extends over 15 amino acids. V lost 2 bases and J lost 1, with 9 bases in between. CDR1 is MNHNS, CDR2 SASEGT, per germline. In DNA, the CDR3 is TGTGCCAGCAGTGAACTCGCAGGGAGCAATCAGCCCCAGCATTTT. Translating it yields CASSELAGSNQPQHF.

The V call is TRBV25-1, the J call TRBJ2-7; 10 positions agree with TRBD1. The germline gives CDR1 MGHDK, CDR2 SYGVNS. J lost 5 bases, V lost 6 bases, and 7 bases had no gene match. The length of the CDR3 is 14 residues. CDR3 sequence (DNA): TGTGCCAGCAGGAGGACAGGGGGGGGCAACGAGCAGTACTTC. Its protein product is CASRRTGGGNEQYF.

The sample holds one count of this clone. The J gene is TRBJ2-1, the V gene TRBV30, with 13 bases that match TRBD2. The CDR3 runs to 18 residues. V dropped 3 bases and J dropped 0; count of bases not matched to a gene: 8. Germline V CDR1 and CDR2: GTSNPN, SVGIG (reference sequence). DNA for the CDR3: TGTGCCTGGAGGGGACTAGCGGGAACCACTGTCTCCTACAATGAGCAGTTCTTC. Translated: CAWRGLAGTTVSYNEQFF.

This clone was counted only a few times. V and J are TRBV7-9 and TRBJ2-3, with D maybe TRBD1 (5 bases). Trimming took 7 bases from V and 2 from J, leaving 10 bases between them. The CDR3 totals 13 residues. Germline values: CDR1 SEHNR, CDR2 FQNEAQ (reference sequence). The CDR3 spells CASNAGNTDTQYF. For the CDR3, the DNA is TGTGCCAGCAACGCAGGGAACACAGATACGCAGTATTTT. Full variable domain (outside the CDR3, taken from reference TRBV7-9 and TRBJ2-3): DTGVSQNPRHKITKRGQNVTFRCDPISEHNRLYWYRQTLGQGPEFLTYFQNEAQLEKSRLLSDRFSAERPKGSFSTLEIQRTEQGDSAMYLCASNAGNTDTQYFGPGTRLTVL.

This chain connects TRBV30 to TRBJ2-5; 8 bases are shared with TRBD1. The ends lost 5 bases at V and 11 bases at J; junction bases unmatched: 13. Germline V gives CDR1 GTSNPN, CDR2 SVGIG (reference sequence). CDR3 length: 13 residues. The CDR3 here is CAWDDRGTGEQYF. In DNA form, the CDR3 reads TGTGCCTGGGACGACAGGGGCACGGGGGAGCAGTACTTC.

The chain recombines TRBV27 with TRBJ2-5; TRBD1 agrees at 8 bases. Trimming cost V 4 bases and J 5 bases; bases outside gene matches: 12. CDR3 length: 16 amino acids. Germline V CDR1 and CDR2: MNHEY, SMNVEV (reference sequence). This CDR3 reads CASSSTGAVGLETQYF. The DNA of the CDR3 is TGTGCCAGCAGTTCGACAGGGGCGGTCGGGTTGGAGACCCAGTACTTC.

This chain links TRBV30 with TRBJ1-1, with TRBD1 as a possible D gene (5 bases). CDR1 GTSNPN and CDR2 SVGIG come from the germline V gene (reference sequence). The CDR3 is 13 residues long. V lost 0 bases and J 1 base, leaving 6 bases between the germline ends. The DNA for the CDR3 is TGTGCCTGGAGTGTGACAGAGAACACTGAAGCTTTCTTT. It specifies CAWSVTENTEAFF.

This clone was detected only once. J is TRBJ2-7 and V is TRBV6-5; 7 bases are shared with TRBD2. J was trimmed by 3 bases and V by 6 bases; bases with no gene match: 5. Germline V CDR1 and CDR2: MNHEY, SVGAGI. The CDR3 contains 13 residues. The CDR3 region is CASRQLANYEQYF. CDR3 DNA sequence: TGTGCCAGCAGACAACTAGCGAACTACGAGCAGTACTTC.

The chain uses TRBV27 and TRBJ2-7, with D possibly TRBD1 on 5 matching bases. The CDR3 runs 14 residues. The germline gives CDR1 MNHEY, CDR2 SMNVEV (reference sequence). Trimming stripped 2 bases from V and 3 bases from J, with 11 bases between. The CDR3 here is CASSLRGSYYEQYF. CDR3 DNA: TGTGCCAGCAGTTTAAGGGGTAGCTACTACGAGCAGTACTTC.

Notes on this clone: The sample contains more than one DNA sequence encoding this CDR3. V is TRBV9 and J is TRBJ2-7, with TRBD2 as a possible D gene (6 bases). Germline V gene lookup returns CDR1 SGDLS and CDR2 YYNGEE. The CDR3 spans 16 residues. V lost 0 bases and J lost 0, with 13 bases in between. The CDR3 DNA reads as TGTGCCAGCAGCGTAGACGCGGCGGGGAGCTCCTACGAGCAGTACTTC. This encodes CASSVDAAGSSYEQYF.

The chain recombines TRBV2 with TRBJ1-2; D is perhaps TRBD1 (6 bases). This CDR3 is built from 13 residues. V lost 6 bases to trimming and J lost 6 bases, with 14 bases between them. Germline lookup yields CDR1 SNHLY and CDR2 FYNNEI. The CDR3 DNA sequence: TGTGCCAGCAGGTTGGACAGAAGCAATGGCTACACCTTC. The encoded protein is CASRLDRSNGYTF.

This rearrangement joins TRBV4-1 to TRBJ1-2; 10 positions agree with TRBD1. Germline V gene data show CDR1 as MGHRA and CDR2 as YSYEKL. This CDR3 contains 13 residues. V dropped 6 bases and J dropped 5; count of bases not matched to a gene: 3. CDR3 sequence (DNA): TGCGCCAGCAGGGGACAGGGGAGTTATGGCTACACCTTC. The encoded protein is CASRGQGSYGYTF.

The chain links TRBV30 to TRBJ2-3; 7 bases are a match to TRBD2. Germline-derived CDR1 and CDR2 are GTSNPN and SVGIG (reference sequence). This CDR3 region has 15 residues. The V segment lost 4 bases and the J segment 2 bases; nucleotides outside the gene matches: 9. Here the CDR3 DNA reads TGTGCCTGGACCCCTAGCGGTTATAACACAGATACGCAGTATTTT. This gives the protein CAWTPSGYNTDTQYF.

The chain uses TRBV6-1 and TRBJ1-2; D possibly corresponds to TRBD1 (6 bases). Germline CDR1 reads MNHNS; CDR2 reads SASEGT. V was cut by 6 bases and J by 4 bases, with 15 bases left in between. This CDR3 comprises 14 residues. The CDR3 DNA reads TGTGCCAGCAGATTACTCGGGACAACCTATGGCTACACCTTC. As protein: CASRLLGTTYGYTF.

The genes are TRBV2 and TRBJ2-5, with 7 bases that match TRBD2. Per the germline V gene, CDR1 is SNHLY and CDR2 is FYNNEI. The CDR3 totals 13 residues. V was pared by 2 bases and J by 7 bases, with 4 bases of the junction left unmatched. CDR3 in amino acids: CASSEYASGTQYF. Written as DNA, the CDR3 is TGTGCCAGCAGTGAATACGCTAGCGGGACCCAGTACTTC.

This sequence joins TRBV5-1 and TRBJ2-5; 11 bases map to TRBD1. The J segment lost 5 bases and the V segment lost 9 bases, leaving 9 bases of the junction unmatched. From germline, CDR1 is SGHRS and CDR2 YFSETQ. The CDR3 has 14 residues. DNA of the CDR3: TGCGCCACTAAGAGGACAGGGGGCGGGGAGACCCAGTACTTC. It is translated as CATKRTGGGETQYF. The full variable domain, completed using reference TRBV5-1 and TRBJ2-5, is KAGVTQTPRYLIKTRGQQVTLSCSPISGHRSVSWYQQTPGQGLQFLFEYFSETQRNKGNFPGRFSGRQFSNSRSEMNVSTLELGDSALYLCATKRTGGGETQYFGPGTRLLVL.

The gene calls are TRBV7-2 and TRBJ1-5, with D uncertain. Per the germline V gene, CDR1 is SGHTA and CDR2 is FQGNSA. V lost 2 bases, J lost 0 bases, and 8 bases lay in between. This CDR3 has 15 amino acids. The CDR3 here is CASSLQVDSNQPQHF. In DNA, the CDR3 is TGTGCCAGCAGCTTACAGGTCGATAGCAATCAGCCCCAGCATTTT.

V gene TRBV4-3 combines with J gene TRBJ1-2, with TRBD1 as a possible D gene (6 bases). Germline values: CDR1 LGHNA, CDR2 YSLEER. V lost 0 bases, J lost 6 bases, and 20 bases lay in between. The CDR3 extends over 17 amino acids. DNA for the CDR3: TGCGCCAGCAGCCAAGATCAGGTTCTCAGGGGATCGGATGGCTACACCTTC. Amino acid sequence: CASSQDQVLRGSDGYTF.

J is TRBJ2-7 and V is TRBV4-1; D perhaps matches TRBD2 (6 bases). Trimming took 1 base from V and 3 from J, leaving 16 bases between them. The CDR3 spans 16 residues. Germline lookup yields CDR1 MGHRA and CDR2 YSYEKL. CDR3 sequence reads: CASSQGEGGRVYEQYF. In DNA form, the CDR3 reads TGCGCCAGCAGCCAAGGGGAAGGAGGGAGAGTCTACGAGCAGTACTTC.

The chain uses TRBV30 and TRBJ1-2; D not certain. The germline V gene has CDR1 GTSNPN and CDR2 SVGIG (reference sequence). CDR3 length: 14 residues. V was cut by 2 bases and J by 8 bases, with 18 bases left in between. CDR3 coding DNA: TGTGCCTGGAGTATTGGAGGTTTTGGTTCGGGCTACACCTTC. It yields the protein CAWSIGGFGSGYTF.

The chain couples TRBV11-3 to TRBJ2-5; 9 bases align to TRBD2. There are 16 residues in the CDR3. Trimming cost V 8 bases and J 9 bases; bases outside gene matches: 19. Per the germline V gene, CDR1 is SGHNT and CDR2 is YENEEA. CDR3 sequence reads: CASSIPRAGGPPAQYF. The CDR3 nucleotides are TGTGCCAGCTCCATTCCACGGGCGGGAGGGCCCCCGGCCCAGTACTTC. The variable domain in full, with the rest retrieved from reference TRBV11-3 and TRBJ2-5, is EAGVVQSPRYKIIEKKQPVAFWCNPISGHNTLYWYLQNLGQGPELLIRYENEEAVDDSQLPKDRFSAERLKGVDSTLKIQPAELGDSAVYLCASSIPRAGGPPAQYFGPGTRLLVL.

This clone has a handful of counts. Other DNA sequences within the sample encode an identical CDR3. Written as DNA, the CDR3 is TGTGCCAGCAGTTACTCACAGGGGGGAACTGAAGCTTTCTTT. As protein: CASSYSQGGTEAFF. The chain uses TRBV6-5 and TRBJ1-1; 8 positions match TRBD1. Germline V gene data show CDR1 as MNHEY and CDR2 as SVGAGI. The CDR3 loop spans 14 amino acids. J gave up 5 bases and V 0 bases, and 2 bases lay outside the gene matches.

This chain connects TRBV2 to TRBJ1-4; no clear D gene. CDR1 is SNHLY, CDR2 FYNNEI, per germline. Trimming left V 3 bases short and J 7 bases short, with 15 bases between. CDR3 length: 15 amino acids. CDR3 in amino acids: CASSEAGALIEKLFF. As DNA, the CDR3 is TGTGCCAGCAGTGAGGCGGGCGCCTTGATTGAAAAACTGTTTTTT.

This sequence joins TRBV6-5 and TRBJ2-1, with TRBD2 identical over 15 bases. This CDR3 is 15 amino acids long. Trimming removed 5 bases from V and 7 bases from J; junction bases left unmatched: 3. The germline V gene encodes CDR1 MNHEY and CDR2 SVGAGI. The CDR3 DNA is TGTGCCAGCAGTGGAGGACTAGCGGGAGGGAATGAGCAGTTCTTC. Its translation is CASSGGLAGGNEQFF.

The chain employs TRBV7-7 and TRBJ2-3; D is possibly TRBD1 (6 bases). Germline V CDR1 and CDR2: SSHAT, FNYEAQ (reference sequence). V was pared by 3 bases and J by 1 base, with 14 bases between. The CDR3 loop spans 16 amino acids. Here the CDR3 DNA reads TGTGCCAGCAGCTTCGCCCCTGGGGGCCGCACAGATACGCAGTATTTT. Translated, it gives CASSFAPGGRTDTQYF.

This chain links TRBV5-1 with TRBJ2-5, with 7 bases identical to TRBD2. The J call is in doubt because the DNA end fits TRBJ2-7 better. CDR1 SGHRS and CDR2 YFSETQ come from the germline V gene. CDR3 length: 15 residues. This chain's CDR3 is CASSPNVGGPYEQYF. The CDR3 DNA is TGCGCCAGCAGCCCCAACGTGGGAGGGCCCTACGAGCAGTACTTC.

The chain is built from TRBV11-3 and TRBJ1-2; D is uncertain. From germline, CDR1 is SGHNT and CDR2 YENEEA. The V gene lost 0 bases and the J gene lost 7 bases, with 3 bases spanning the gap. There are 11 residues in the CDR3. The CDR3 protein is CASSLDGGYTF. CDR3 coding DNA: TGTGCCAGCAGCTTAGACGGTGGCTACACCTTC.

This clone occurred once. This sequence joins TRBV10-2 and TRBJ1-1; 11 nucleotides agree with TRBD1. CDR3 length: 15 residues. V lost 5 bases and J lost 7; bases outside the gene matches: 9. Germline CDR1 is WSHSY and CDR2 is SAAADI. The CDR3 coding sequence is TGCGCCAGCAGTATTCCGGACAGGGGGCGCGTTGAAGCTTTCTTT. Residues: CASSIPDRGRVEAFF.

V and J are TRBV27 and TRBJ2-3; 12 bases are shared with TRBD2. V shed 5 bases, J shed 4 bases, and the junction held 10 bases outside the gene matches. Germline CDR1 reads MNHEY; CDR2 reads SMNVEV (reference sequence). The length of the CDR3 is 17 residues. The CDR3 region is CASSPRLAGATADTQYF. The CDR3 DNA follows: TGTGCCAGCAGTCCGCGACTAGCGGGAGCCACCGCAGATACGCAGTATTTT.